The clone carrying this T cell receptor beta chain was counted at least ten times. Antigen: not known. The CDR3 consists of 17 residues. The germline V gene encodes CDR1 SEHNR and CDR2 FQNEAQ (reference sequence). V lost 6 bases to trimming and J lost 1 base; unmatched junction nucleotides: 13. TCRdb reassembled clones from the PCR reads with MiXCR. This table holds 25,000 or so clones, 15% to 20% found once. Nobody among the patients had been given any treatment before thyroid surgery. This entry comes from a study of metastatic and nonmetastatic thyroid tumors. Turning to the study itself: Blood and tumor or nodule tissue repertoires from malignant and benign thyroid patients were compared.

The study, taken as a whole, reports: For both blood and tumor, malignant thyroid tumors reportedly showed significantly higher TCR beta diversity than benign nodules did.

This chain uses TRBV7-9 with TRBJ2-3, with 7 bases matching TRBD2. The origin of this receptor is a male donor with papillary thyroid cancer or a benign thyroid nodule (not recorded which). Some clones in this sample may be carry-over from other donors' samples. The material sequenced was blood. CDR3 sequence reads: CASSHTKGRGGTDTQYF. CDR3 DNA: TGTGCCAGCAGTCACACAAAGGGGAGGGGTGGCACAGATACGCAGTATTTT.